This TCR beta chain was profiled in a study of coeliac disease. Study conclusions and caveats: Largely private TRB repertoires meant most sequences were sample-unique. Published gliadin-specific TRB sequences appeared in about 55% of the 18 coeliac samples, 1 of 6 controls.

Clones were read by immunoSEQ multiplex PCR, and TCRdb kept only the in-frame ones, dropping some. The data show some 6,500 clones, with approximately 67% seen just once and approximately 20% held by the top ten. This clone appeared a few times. Its target is unknown. Other DNA sequences in the sample encode the same CDR3. The CDR3 covers 15 residues. In germline, CDR1 is SGHRS, CDR2 YFSETQ. V gave up 1 base and J gave up 8 bases, with 15 bases separating them. This sequence was found in a man in his 60s with celiac disease on a gluten-free diet. The V gene is TRBV5-1, the J gene TRBJ1-4; D uncertain. Sequencing was carried out using lymphocytes from the gut lamina propria. The CDR3 sequence is CASSLSSPRGEKLFF. DNA for the CDR3: TGCGCCAGCAGCTTGAGTTCCCCGAGAGGGGAAAAACTGTTTTTT.